A few counts support the clone carrying this T cell receptor (beta chain). The antigen remains unidentified. The sample is drawn from a study of CD8 T cells in ankylosing spondylitis. General observations from the study: For ankylosing spondylitis blood, a TCR beta motif of fewer than 10 highly homologous variants appeared characteristic.

Trimming stripped 4 bases from V and 2 bases from J, with 9 bases between. This CDR3 is 13 amino acids long. The V gene's germline CDR1 is SQVTM and CDR2 ANQGSEA. MiXCR, run by TCRdb on the 5' RACE reads, gives a single entry per CDR3 protein. The sample contains roughly 220,000 distinct CDR3 sequences, around 18% of which appear only once. This sequence joins TRBV29-1 and TRBJ2-1, with D possibly being TRBD1 or TRBD2 (5 bases each). This TCR was sampled from a male donor with ankylosing spondylitis. Sample: blood, either unsorted or a sorted T cell fraction (not recorded which). In DNA form, the CDR3 reads TGCAGCGTTGGGGACCCAGCCTACAATGAGCAGTTCTTC. Translating it yields CSVGDPAYNEQFF.